This passage covers 25 T cell receptor beta chains from one sample sequenced in a study of shared clonotypes between healthy human individuals. Repertoires were generated with immunoSEQ multiplex PCR, while TCRdb's copy carries only in-frame clones and drops some. The sample consists of about 690,000 clones, 90% of them appearing once. The sample taken for sequencing was memory CD8+ T cells from PBMCs. Subset indicated: CD45RO+ cells pooled with CCR7-negative TemRA cells. These receptors all stem from a man younger than 35 in good health. Some clones in this sample may be carry-over from other donors' samples.

The V gene is TRBV13, the J gene TRBJ2-1, with 11 bases that match TRBD2. Losses at the gene ends were 4 bases for V and 16 bases for J; bases not matched to a gene: 6. The CDR3 extends over 12 amino acids. Looked up from germline, CDR1 is PRHDT and CDR2 is FYEKMQ (reference sequence). The CDR3 reads CASSWGLADEFF. The CDR3 bases are TGTGCCAGCAGCTGGGGACTAGCGGACGAATTCTTC. Filled out from reference TRBV13 and TRBJ2-1, the complete variable domain reads AAGVIQSPRHLIKEKRETATLKCYPIPRHDTVYWYQQGPGQDPQFLISFYEKMQSDKGSIPDRFSAQQFSDYHSELNMSSLELGDSALYFCASSWGLADEFFGPGTRLTVL.

The gene calls are TRBV19 and TRBJ2-5, with D possibly being TRBD1 (6 bases). This CDR3 has 15 residues. V was pared by 7 bases and J by 3 bases, with 18 bases between. CDR1 is LNHDA, CDR2 SQIVND, per germline (reference sequence). As DNA, the CDR3 is TGTGCCAGTATCTGGGGGCAGGCCCGAGAAGAGACCCAGTACTTC. It yields the protein CASIWGQAREETQYF.

The rearrangement joins TRBV19 to TRBJ2-7, with a possible D match to TRBD1 (5 bases). CDR1 is LNHDA, CDR2 SQIVND, per germline (reference sequence). CDR3 length equals 15 residues. V was trimmed by 4 bases and J by 3 bases, leaving 16 bases between them. CDR3 protein: CASSRSSGFDYEQYF. DNA of the CDR3: TGTGCCAGTAGTAGATCCTCAGGGTTTGACTACGAGCAGTACTTC.

This clone occurred once. V is TRBV5-4 and J is TRBJ2-5, with D possibly being TRBD2 (6 bases). The CDR3 is 15 residues long. Trimming shortened V by 4 bases and J by 4 bases, and 17 bases separated the two germline ends. The germline gives CDR1 SGHNT, CDR2 YYREEE (reference sequence). The CDR3 loop reads CASSGGSGFLETQYF. CDR3 DNA: TGTGCCAGCAGCGGGGGGTCGGGGTTTCTAGAGACCCAGTACTTC.

The rearrangement links TRBV28 to TRBJ1-3; unclear D gene. The V end lost 4 bases, the J end lost 4 bases, and 20 bases lay between the germline ends. The CDR3 sequence is 17 residues long. Germline V gene sequence: CDR1 MDHEN, CDR2 SYDVKM. CDR3 nucleotides: TGTGCCAGCAGTTCTACGGGCCTTATTACCGGCGGAAACACCATATATTTT. Protein: CASSSTGLITGGNTIYF.

This clone has a count of ten or more. The chain links TRBV5-6 to TRBJ2-7; 9 positions agree with TRBD1. Germline CDR1 reads SGHDT; CDR2 reads YYEEEE. This CDR3 is 14 amino acids long. V gave up 0 bases and J gave up 2 bases; unmatched junction bases: 0. The CDR3 protein is CASSLGDRAYEQYF. DNA of the CDR3: TGTGCCAGCAGCTTGGGGGACAGGGCCTACGAGCAGTACTTC.

The CDR3 DNA sequence: TGTGCCAGCAGTTTATTCGTCTCACGGGGCGCGGATGGCTACACCTTC. Protein product: CASSLFVSRGADGYTF. The J gene is TRBJ1-2, the V gene TRBV28; D possibly corresponds to TRBD1 (5 bases). Trimming took 1 base from V and 6 from J, leaving 18 bases between them. CDR3 length: 16 residues. Germline V gene sequence: CDR1 MDHEN, CDR2 SYDVKM.

The CDR3 DNA reads TGTGCCAGCAGCCTACAGATGATGAGCTCTGGAAACACCATATATTTT. Its protein product is CASSLQMMSSGNTIYF. The chain has TRBV28 and TRBJ1-3, with unresolved D. The CDR3 has 16 amino acids. CDR1 MDHEN and CDR2 SYDVKM come from the germline V gene. V shed 6 bases and J shed 0 bases, with 15 bases lying between them.

This chain links TRBV29-1 with TRBJ2-1; 8 positions match TRBD1. The CDR3 has 12 residues. Per the germline V gene, CDR1 is SQVTM and CDR2 is ANQGSEA. V shed 4 bases and J 6 bases; nucleotides not matched to a gene: 2. CDR3 loop: CSVAQGVNEQFF. The CDR3 coding sequence is TGCAGCGTTGCACAGGGGGTCAATGAGCAGTTCTTC.

With respect to this clone: Different DNA sequences within this sample yield the same CDR3. The genes are TRBV11-2 and TRBJ2-7; D is undetermined. V lost 1 base and J 2 bases, leaving 6 bases between the germline ends. From germline, CDR1 is SGHAT and CDR2 FQNNGV. The CDR3 loop spans 13 amino acids. The CDR3 region is CASSLGPTYEQYF. The CDR3 nucleotides are TGTGCCAGCAGCTTAGGACCTACCTACGAGCAGTACTTC.

The rearrangement joins TRBV5-1 to TRBJ2-7; 8 nucleotides match TRBD2. The CDR3 consists of 14 residues. Germline V gives CDR1 SGHRS, CDR2 YFSETQ. The trim removed 4 bases at V and 5 bases at J, leaving 8 bases unmatched. DNA for the CDR3: TGCGCCAGCAGCCCCGGGGGGGGCGTCGACGAGCAGTACTTC. It specifies CASSPGGGVDEQYF.

V gene TRBV9 combines with J gene TRBJ2-7, with 14 nucleotides matching TRBD2. V was pared by 3 bases and J by 2 bases, with 10 bases of the junction left unmatched. Germline V gene lookup returns CDR1 SGDLS and CDR2 YYNGEE. There are 18 residues in the CDR3. The DNA for the CDR3 is TGTGCCAGCAGCGCGAACGATTTGGGACTAGCGGGGGCCTACGAGCAGTACTTC. Amino acid sequence: CASSANDLGLAGAYEQYF.

V and J are TRBV7-9 and TRBJ1-1; TRBD1 matches 10 bases. This CDR3 region has 16 residues. V was pared by 3 bases and J by 3 bases, with 7 bases of the junction left unmatched. The germline gives CDR1 SEHNR, CDR2 FQNEAQ (reference sequence). The CDR3 sequence is CASSFRQGARDTEAFF. The DNA of the CDR3 is TGTGCCAGCAGCTTCCGACAGGGGGCGCGGGACACTGAAGCTTTCTTT.

This clone has at least ten counts. This sequence joins TRBV30 and TRBJ2-1; no reliable D call. Between the trimmed V and J ends, which lost 0 bases and 8 bases, there was a span of 8 bases. The length of the CDR3 is 12 residues. Germline V gene sequence: CDR1 GTSNPN, CDR2 SVGIG (reference sequence). CDR3 protein: CAWSVLWDEQFF. CDR3 bases: TGTGCCTGGAGTGTACTGTGGGATGAGCAGTTCTTC.

J is TRBJ2-3 and V is TRBV25-1; D unresolved. The CDR3 has 12 residues. Trimming shortened V by 8 bases and J by 1 base, and 7 bases separated the two germline ends. The germline CDR1 and CDR2 sequences are MGHDK and SYGVNS. The CDR3 DNA reads as TGTGCCAGCTCGCGCGGCACAGATACGCAGTATTTT. Translating gives CASSRGTDTQYF.

The chain is built from TRBV15 and TRBJ2-7, with D unresolved. CDR1 LNHNV and CDR2 YYDKDF come from the germline V gene (reference sequence). The CDR3 is 13 amino acids. V lost 6 bases, J lost 0 bases, and 9 bases lay in between. CDR3 loop: CATRGMSSYEQYF. Written as DNA, the CDR3 is TGTGCCACCAGGGGGATGAGCTCCTACGAGCAGTACTTC.

A single count supports this clone. The chain has TRBV7-9 and TRBJ2-3; 9 bases agree with TRBD2. Looked up from germline, CDR1 is SEHNR and CDR2 is FQNEAQ (reference sequence). The CDR3 has 15 amino acids. J gave up 7 bases and V 4 bases, and 9 bases lay outside the gene matches. The CDR3 here is CASSSIAGADYTQYF. The CDR3 DNA sequence: TGTGCCAGCAGCTCTATAGCGGGAGCGGATTATACGCAGTATTTT.

This clone was seen a handful of times. The chain employs TRBV28 and TRBJ1-4; D unclear. The V end was cut by 8 bases, the J end by 4 bases, with 17 bases between. Germline CDR1 reads MDHEN; CDR2 reads SYDVKM. The CDR3 extends over 15 amino acids. This chain's CDR3 is CASSLAPGDNEKLFF. In DNA, the CDR3 is TGTGCCAGCTCCTTGGCCCCAGGAGATAATGAAAAACTGTTTTTT.

The genes are TRBV11-2 and TRBJ2-3; D possibly uses TRBD1 or TRBD2 (6 bases each). The germline CDR1 and CDR2 sequences are SGHAT and FQNNGV. The V end lost 5 bases, the J end lost 3 bases, and 18 bases lay between the germline ends. There are 16 residues in the CDR3. The DNA of the CDR3 is TGTGCCAGCAGCCCACGGGGGCGGAAGAAGACAGATACGCAGTATTTT. Its protein is CASSPRGRKKTDTQYF.

V gene TRBV25-1 combines with J gene TRBJ2-5; 9 bases are a match to TRBD2. CDR1 and CDR2 (germline): MGHDK, SYGVNS. V lost 3 bases and J lost 1; bases outside the gene matches: 9. The CDR3 has 17 amino acids. CDR3 residues: CASSDHRLAEIQETQYF. The CDR3 DNA reads as TGTGCCAGCAGTGACCACCGACTAGCGGAGATCCAAGAGACCCAGTACTTC.

The chain employs TRBV28 and TRBJ2-2; possible D gene TRBD1, 5 bases. The length of the CDR3 is 16 residues. V was pared by 1 base and J by 6 bases, with 15 bases between. CDR1 is MDHEN, CDR2 SYDVKM, per germline. As DNA, the CDR3 is TGTGCCAGCAGTTTATACGGTGGGGTAGGGGCCGGGGAGCTGTTTTTT. Its translation: CASSLYGGVGAGELFF. Variable domain in full (rest from reference TRBV28 and TRBJ2-2): DVKVTQSSRYLVKRTGEKVFLECVQDMDHENMFWYRQDPGLGLRLIYFSYDVKMKEKGDIPEGYSVSREKKERFSLILESASTNQTSMYLCASSLYGGVGAGELFFGEGSRLTVL.

This clone has only one observation. Other DNA sequences of this sample code for an identical CDR3. The CDR3 DNA follows: TGTGCCAGCAGTTTAGGAGGCTACGAGCAGTACTTC. Protein sequence: CASSLGGYEQYF. The rearrangement joins TRBV27 to TRBJ2-7, with D perhaps TRBD2 (5 bases). The CDR3 consists of 12 residues. V shed 2 bases and J shed 3 bases, with 5 bases lying between them. CDR1 is MNHEY, CDR2 SMNVEV, per germline (reference sequence).

V and J are TRBV7-9 and TRBJ2-2; either TRBD1 or TRBD2 may fit D (5 bases each). The germline V and J ends were trimmed by 6 bases and 3 bases, with 8 bases remaining between them. This CDR3 comprises 13 residues. Per germline, CDR1 SEHNR and CDR2 FQNEAQ (reference sequence). CDR3: CASRQGDTGELFF. The CDR3 nucleotides read TGTGCCAGCAGGCAGGGAGACACCGGGGAGCTGTTTTTT. Full variable domain (remainder filled in from reference TRBV7-9 and TRBJ2-2): DTGVSQNPRHKITKRGQNVTFRCDPISEHNRLYWYRQTLGQGPEFLTYFQNEAQLEKSRLLSDRFSAERPKGSFSTLEIQRTEQGDSAMYLCASRQGDTGELFFGEGSRLTVL.

The chain carries TRBV6-6 and TRBJ1-2; D possibly corresponds to TRBD1 (6 bases). The germline V gene encodes CDR1 MNHNY and CDR2 SVGAGI (reference sequence). V shed 0 bases and J shed 4 bases, with 15 bases lying between them. This CDR3 is built from 16 residues. CDR3 coding DNA: TGTGCCAGCAGTTACTCGATCGGGGGGCTGGGCTATGGCTACACCTTC. Translating it yields CASSYSIGGLGYGYTF.

The V call is TRBV7-7, the J call TRBJ2-5; D is possibly TRBD1 or TRBD2 (6 bases each). Germline CDR1 reads SSHAT; CDR2 reads FNYEAQ (reference sequence). This CDR3 contains 14 residues. Trimming left V 5 bases short and J 5 bases short, with 15 bases between. The chain's CDR3 is CASSRGPGRETQYF. In DNA form, the CDR3 reads TGTGCCAGCAGCCGGGGGCCGGGTCGGGAGACCCAGTACTTC.